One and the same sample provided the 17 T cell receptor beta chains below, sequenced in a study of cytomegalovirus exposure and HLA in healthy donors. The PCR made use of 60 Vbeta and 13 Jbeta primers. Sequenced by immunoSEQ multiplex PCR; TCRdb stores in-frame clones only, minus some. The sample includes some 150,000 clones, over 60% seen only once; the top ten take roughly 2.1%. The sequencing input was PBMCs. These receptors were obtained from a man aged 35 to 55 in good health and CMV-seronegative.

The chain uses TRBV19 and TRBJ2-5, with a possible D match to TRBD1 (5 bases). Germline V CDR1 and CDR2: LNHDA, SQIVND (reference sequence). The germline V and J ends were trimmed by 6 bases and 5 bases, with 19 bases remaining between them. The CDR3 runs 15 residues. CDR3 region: CASRQVAQGSETQYF. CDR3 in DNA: TGTGCCAGTAGACAGGTTGCCCAAGGGTCGGAGACCCAGTACTTC.

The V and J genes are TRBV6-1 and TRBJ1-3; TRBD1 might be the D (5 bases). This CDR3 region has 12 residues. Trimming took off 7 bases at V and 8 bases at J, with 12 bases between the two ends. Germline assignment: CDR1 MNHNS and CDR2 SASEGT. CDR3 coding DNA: TGTGCCAGCACCCCCCAGGGCTACACCATATATTTT. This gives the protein CASTPQGYTIYF.

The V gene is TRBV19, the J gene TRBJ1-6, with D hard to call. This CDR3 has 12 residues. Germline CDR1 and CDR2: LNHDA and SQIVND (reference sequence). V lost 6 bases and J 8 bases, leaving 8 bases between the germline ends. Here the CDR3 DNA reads TGTGCCAGTAGCCTCCTAGATTCACCCCTCCACTTT. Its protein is CASSLLDSPLHF.

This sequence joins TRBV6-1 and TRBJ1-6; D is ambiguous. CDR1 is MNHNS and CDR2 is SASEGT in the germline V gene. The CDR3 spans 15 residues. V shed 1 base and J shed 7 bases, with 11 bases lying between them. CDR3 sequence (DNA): TGTGCCAGCAGTGAAGAAAAGAGGGAGAATTCACCCCTCCACTTT. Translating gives CASSEEKRENSPLHF.

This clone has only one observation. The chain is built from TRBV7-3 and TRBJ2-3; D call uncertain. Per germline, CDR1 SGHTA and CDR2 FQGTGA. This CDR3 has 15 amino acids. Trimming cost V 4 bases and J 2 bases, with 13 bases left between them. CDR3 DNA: TGTGCCAGCAGCTCTCCAACCGTGGCCACAGATACGCAGTATTTT. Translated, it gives CASSSPTVATDTQYF.

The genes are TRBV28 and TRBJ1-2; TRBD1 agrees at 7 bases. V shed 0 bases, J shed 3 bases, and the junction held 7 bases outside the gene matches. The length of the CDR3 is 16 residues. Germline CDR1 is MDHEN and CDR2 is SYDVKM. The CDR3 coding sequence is TGTGCCAGCAGTTTATGGGGGGACAGTAGGGACTATGGCTACACCTTC. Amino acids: CASSLWGDSRDYGYTF.

In DNA, the CDR3 is TGTGCCAGCAGTATTCCAATTAGCGGGAGAACAGATACGCAGTATTTT. This gives the protein CASSIPISGRTDTQYF. V and J are TRBV28 and TRBJ2-3; 9 nucleotides match TRBD2. Unmatched junction bases numbered 9, after V lost 5 bases and J lost 3 bases. CDR1 and CDR2 from the germline V gene are MDHEN and SYDVKM. This CDR3 region has 16 residues.

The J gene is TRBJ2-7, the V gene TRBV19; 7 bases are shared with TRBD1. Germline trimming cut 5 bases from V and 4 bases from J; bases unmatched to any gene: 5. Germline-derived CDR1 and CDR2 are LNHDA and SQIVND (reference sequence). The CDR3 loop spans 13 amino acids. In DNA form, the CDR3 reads TGTGCCAGTAGTCCGAGGGGGCAGTACGAGCAGTACTTC. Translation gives CASSPRGQYEQYF.

The CDR3, as DNA: TGCAGCGTCTCCGGGCGGCAGGGAAGCACTGAAGCTTTCTTT. Protein product: CSVSGRQGSTEAFF. The J gene is TRBJ1-1, the V gene TRBV29-1; the D gene is possibly TRBD1 (5 bases). CDR1 SQVTM and CDR2 ANQGSEA come from the germline V gene. V shed 6 bases and J shed 4 bases, with 18 bases lying between them. There are 14 residues in the CDR3. The complete variable domain, with remaining parts taken from reference TRBV29-1 and TRBJ1-1, reads SAVISQKPSRDICQRGTSLTIQCQVDSQVTMMFWYRQQPGQSLTLIATANQGSEATYESGFVIDKFPISRPNLTFSTLTVSNMSPEDSSIYLCSVSGRQGSTEAFFGQGTRLTVV.

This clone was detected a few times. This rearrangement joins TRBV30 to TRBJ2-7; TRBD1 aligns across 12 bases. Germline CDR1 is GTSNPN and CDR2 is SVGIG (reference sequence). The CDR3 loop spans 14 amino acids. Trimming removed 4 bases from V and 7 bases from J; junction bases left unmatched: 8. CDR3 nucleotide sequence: TGTGCCTGGACTCCGGGACAGGGGGCTGGTGAGCAGTACTTC. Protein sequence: CAWTPGQGAGEQYF.

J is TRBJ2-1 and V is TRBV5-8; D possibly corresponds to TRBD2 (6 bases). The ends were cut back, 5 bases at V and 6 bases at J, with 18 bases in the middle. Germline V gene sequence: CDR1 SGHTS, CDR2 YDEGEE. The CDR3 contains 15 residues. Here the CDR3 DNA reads TGTGCCAGCAGTCTCTCCGAACGGGAGATCAATGAGCAGTTCTTC. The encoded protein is CASSLSEREINEQFF.

This CDR3 reads CASSIGGFSYEQYF. In DNA form, the CDR3 reads TGTGCCAGCAGCATCGGGGGTTTCTCCTACGAGCAGTACTTC. The chain employs TRBV5-4 and TRBJ2-7; D may be TRBD2 (6 bases). Germline loops: CDR1 SGHNT, CDR2 YYREEE (reference sequence). The germline V and J ends were trimmed by 4 bases and 0 bases, with 11 bases remaining between them. There are 14 residues in the CDR3.

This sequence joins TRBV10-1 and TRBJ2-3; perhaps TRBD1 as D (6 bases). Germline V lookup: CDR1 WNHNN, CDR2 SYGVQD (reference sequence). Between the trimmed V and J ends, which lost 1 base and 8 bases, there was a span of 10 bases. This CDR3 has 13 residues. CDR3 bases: TGCGCCAGCAGTGAGTTCGGGACATCTACGCAGTATTTT. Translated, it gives CASSEFGTSTQYF.

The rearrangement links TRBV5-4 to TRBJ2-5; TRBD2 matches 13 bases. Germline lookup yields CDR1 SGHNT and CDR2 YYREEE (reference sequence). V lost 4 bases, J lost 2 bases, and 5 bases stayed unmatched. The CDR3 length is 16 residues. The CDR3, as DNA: TGTGCCAGCAGCCCCGGGACTAGCGGGATTCAAGAGACCCAGTACTTC. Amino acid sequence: CASSPGTSGIQETQYF. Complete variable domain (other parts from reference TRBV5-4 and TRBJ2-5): ETGVTQSPTHLIKTRGQQVTLRCSSQSGHNTVSWYQQALGQGPQFIFQYYREEENGRGNFPPRFSGLQFPNYSSELNVNALELDDSALYLCASSPGTSGIQETQYFGPGTRLLVL.

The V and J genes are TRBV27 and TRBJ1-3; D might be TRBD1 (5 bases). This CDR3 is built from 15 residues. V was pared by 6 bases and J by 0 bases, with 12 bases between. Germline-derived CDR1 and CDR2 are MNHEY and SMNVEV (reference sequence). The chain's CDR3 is CASSPQGGSGNTIYF. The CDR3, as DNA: TGTGCCAGCAGCCCCCAGGGAGGCTCTGGAAACACCATATATTTT.

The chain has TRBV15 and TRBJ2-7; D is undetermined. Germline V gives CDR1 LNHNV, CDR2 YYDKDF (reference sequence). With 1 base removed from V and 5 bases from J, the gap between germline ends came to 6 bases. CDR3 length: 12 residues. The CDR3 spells CATSRAGHEQYF. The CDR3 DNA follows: TGTGCCACCAGCAGAGCTGGGCACGAGCAGTACTTC. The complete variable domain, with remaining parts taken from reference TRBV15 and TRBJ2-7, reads DAMVIQNPRYQVTQFGKPVTLSCSQTLNHNVMYWYQQKSSQAPKLLFHYYDKDFNNEADTPDNFQSRRPNTSFCFLDIRSPGLGDTAMYLCATSRAGHEQYFGPGTRLTVT.

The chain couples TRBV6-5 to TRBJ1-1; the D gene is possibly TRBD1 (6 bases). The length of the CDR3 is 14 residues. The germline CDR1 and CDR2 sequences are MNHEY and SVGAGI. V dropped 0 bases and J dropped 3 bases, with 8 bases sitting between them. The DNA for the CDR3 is TGTGCCAGCAGTTACTCGCCAGGGGACACTGAAGCTTTCTTT. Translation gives CASSYSPGDTEAFF.